These T cell receptor beta chains were read from a single sample in a study of blood T cell repertoires in COVID-19. Generated by immunoSEQ multiplex PCR, the TCRdb table keeps only in-frame clones and is missing some. Here the sample spans some 200,000 clones, around 89% being singletons. The source material was peripheral blood. Every receptor here comes from a man between 65 and 80 years old with acute or convalescent COVID-19. Both conserved end residues are part of each CDR3. The D gene is left open where the match is weak. Expanded clones are given a class, and other clones once, few, many or no size at all.

14 TRBJ1-1 TRBV10-3 once - CAISDLAVSTEAFF
14 TRBJ2-2 TRBV11-1 - TRBD1 CASSAPGTAGELFF
16 TRBJ2-1 TRBV3-1/TRBV3-2 many TRBD2 CASSSSTSGPRLVQFF
16 TRBJ1-2 TRBV3-1/TRBV3-2 - - CASSQEPRNRSYGYTF
15 TRBJ1-2 TRBV4-3 - TRBD1 CASSQGDPGTGGYTF
15 TRBJ2-6 TRBV5-6 - - CASRKGASGANVLTF
15 TRBJ2-7 TRBV5-1 - - CASSLMTHSSYEQYF
14 TRBJ1-1 TRBV5-1 - TRBD1 CASTLGGMNTEAFF
20 TRBJ1-5 TRBV6-1 once TRBD1 CASSESGRRQGAISNQPQHF
17 TRBJ2-2 TRBV10-3 - TRBD1 CAISEPGQGAGTGELFF
14 TRBJ1-4 TRBV5-4 - - CASSLTGGNEKLFF
13 TRBJ1-2 TRBV19 few - CASSTTVNYGYTF
13 TRBJ2-7 TRBV18 - TRBD1 CASSRTGSYEQYF
14 TRBJ1-1 TRBV7-9 - - CASSFGGARTEAFF
15 TRBJ1-2 TRBV28 - - CASTTYPGRNYGYTF
14 TRBJ2-1 TRBV18 once - CASSPPSSEGEQFF
15 TRBJ2-7 TRBV7-8 - - CASSEASGAYYEQYF
15 TRBJ1-1 TRBV7-9 - TRBD1 CASSSWTGFHFMAFF
15 TRBJ2-7 TRBV4-2 - - CASSQEAGRLEEQYF
14 TRBJ1-6 TRBV27 - TRBD1 CASSPRQGDSPLHF
15 TRBJ2-6 TRBV6-6 - - CASSRTDTGANVLTF
13 TRBJ2-3 TRBV5-5 - - CASSLEEPDTQYF
15 TRBJ2-7 TRBV28 - TRBD1 CASSETGTGLYEQYF
17 TRBJ1-5 TRBV20-1 - TRBD1 CSASPTSGQGFNQPQHF
16 TRBJ2-1 TRBV27 - - CASKLQGLSSYNEQFF
15 TRBJ2-7 TRBV5-1 - TRBD1 CASSFGRQGAGEQYF
13 TRBJ1-5 TRBV28 once - CASSLSRDQPQHF
13 TRBJ1-3 TRBV29-1 - - CSGQVDSGNTIYF